A selection of T cell receptor beta chains follows, all from one sample in a study of blood T cell repertoires in COVID-19. TCRdb's copy holds only in-frame clones and misses some; the assay was immunoSEQ multiplex PCR. In the table there are roughly 160,000 clones, 70% to 85% of which are singletons. Sequenced: PBMCs or T cells enriched from blood (not recorded which). Every receptor here comes from a woman in her 70s in a cohort exposed to, infected with or recovered from COVID-19 (not recorded which). The CDR3 runs from the conserved cysteine through the conserved F or W. D genes are given only for firm matches. Not every row has a clone size; where given, it reads once, few, many or a size class.

15	NA	TRBD2	TRBJ2-5	TRBV5-1	TGCGCCAGCAGCTTGACTAGCGGGAGTTGGGAGACCCAGTACTTC	CASSLTSGSWETQYF
13	NA	TRBD2	TRBJ2-1	TRBV18	TGTGCCAGCTCACGGCGGGAGATCAATGAGCAGTTCTTC	CASSRREINEQFF
15	NA	TRBD1	TRBJ1-1	TRBV5-1	TGCGCCAGCAGCTCAAGCGGACAGGGGATGGCTGAAGCTTTCTTT	CASSSSGQGMAEAFF
19	few	TRBD2	TRBJ2-1	TRBV11-3	TGTGCCAGCAGCTTAGATGGCCCAGGGGTAGCGGGAGGTCACAATGAGCAGTTCTTC	CASSLDGPGVAGGHNEQFF
13	NA	TRBD2	TRBJ2-1	TRBV28	TGTGCCAGCACCGCTAGCGGGATACGTGAGCAGTTCTTC	CASTASGIREQFF
15	NA	NA	TRBJ1-6	TRBV4-1	TGCGCCAGCAGCCAAGAAGGACAGTATAATTCACCCCTCCACTTT	CASSQEGQYNSPLHF
13	NA	NA	TRBJ2-1	TRBV9	TGTGCCAGCAGCGTGAACTGGTTCAATGAGCAGTTCTTC	CASSVNWFNEQFF
17	few	TRBD2	TRBJ2-2	TRBV5-4	TGTGCCAGCAGCTTGGGGACTAGCGGGTCGAACACCGGGGAGCTGTTTTTT	CASSLGTSGSNTGELFF
15	NA	NA	TRBJ2-1	TRBV19	TGTGCCAGTAGTGCGGGACAGACAACTTACAATGAGCAGTTCTTC	CASSAGQTTYNEQFF
13	NA	NA	TRBJ2-1	TRBV28	TGTGCCAGCAGTTTCGTACTAGGACGCGAGCAGTTCTTC	CASSFVLGREQFF
13	NA	TRBD1	TRBJ2-7	TRBV25-1	TGTGCCAGCACCGGGACAGACACCTACGGGCAGTACTTC	CASTGTDTYGQYF
14	NA	TRBD1	TRBJ1-1	TRBV7-2	TGTGCCAGCAGCTTAGGGGGACAGGGTACCGAAGCTTTCTTT	CASSLGGQGTEAFF
16	NA	TRBD1	TRBJ2-7	TRBV5-1	TGCGCCAGCAGCCCCCAAGCAGGGGGAAGCTCCTACGAGCAGTACTTC	CASSPQAGGSSYEQYF
15	NA	TRBD2	TRBJ2-1	TRBV11-3	TGTGCCAGCAGCACCCGACTAGCTTCCTACAATGAGCAGTTCTTC	CASSTRLASYNEQFF
13	NA	NA	TRBJ2-2	TRBV7-9	TGTGCCAGCTCACGGGGTGATACCGGGGAGCTGTTTTTT	CASSRGDTGELFF
17	NA	TRBD1	TRBJ2-7	TRBV6-2/TRBV6-3	TGTGCCAGCAGTCCAAGGACAGGGGGCGTCAAAATCTACGAGCAGTACTTC	CASSPRTGGVKIYEQYF
18	NA	TRBD2	TRBJ2-1	TRBV4-2	TGTGCCAGCAGCCAAGATCCCCTAGCGGGAGTTCTTTACCGTGAGCAGTTCTTC	CASSQDPLAGVLYREQFF
15	NA	NA	TRBJ2-7	TRBV5-1	TGCGCCAGCAGCCTTCTGGGCAGTTCAAGATACGAGCAGTACTTC	CASSLLGSSRYEQYF
18	few	NA	TRBJ1-1	TRBV5-1	TGCGCCAGCAGCTTGGGGGTAACAGGGATTCGTTGGGGAAAAGAAGCTTTCTTT	CASSLGVTGIRWGKEAFF
15	once	NA	TRBJ2-4	TRBV11-2	TGTGCCAGCAGCCCCCGGGGCGCCGGGGGTCACATTCAGTACTTC	CASSPRGAGGHIQYF
13	NA	TRBD2	TRBJ2-1	TRBV19	TGTGCCAGTGGACTAGCGGGAGTGGGTGAGCAGTTCTTC	CASGLAGVGEQFF
16	NA	TRBD2	TRBJ2-3	TRBV5-1	TGCGCCAGCAGCTACTTAGCGGGAGGGAACACAGATACGCAGTATTTT	CASSYLAGGNTDTQYF
16	NA	TRBD2	TRBJ2-3	TRBV5-1	TGCGCCAGCAGCTTGGGACTAGCGGATAGCACAGATACGCAGTATTTT	CASSLGLADSTDTQYF
14	NA	NA	TRBJ1-2	TRBV19	TGTGCCAGTAGGGAACGACGGGCTAACTATGGCTACACCTTC	CASRERRANYGYTF
16	NA	TRBD2	TRBJ2-7	TRBV5-6	TGTGCCAGCAGCGCGTACTCGGGAGGGCCCTCACGGGAGCAGTACTTC	CASSAYSGGPSREQYF
16	NA	TRBD1	TRBJ2-7	TRBV9	TGTGCCAGCAGCGTAGCTGACAGGGTTTTAATTTACGAGCAGTACTTC	CASSVADRVLIYEQYF
14	NA	NA	TRBJ1-5	TRBV28	TGTGCCAGCAGGCCGGGGGGGTACAATCAGCCCCAGCATTTT	CASRPGGYNQPQHF
16	NA	NA	TRBJ1-3	TRBV7-9	TGTGCCAGCAGCAGGCGGACAGTCACCTCTGGAAACACCATATATTTT	CASSRRTVTSGNTIYF
12	NA	NA	TRBJ2-3	TRBV6-6	TGTGCCAGCAGCCCCAGCGGGGATACGCAGTATTTT	CASSPSGDTQYF
15	NA	TRBD1	TRBJ1-2	TRBV6-1	TGTGCCAGCAGTGAAGCCGGACAGGACTACTATGGCTACACCTTC	CASSEAGQDYYGYTF
15	NA	TRBD2	TRBJ2-1	TRBV7-8	TGTGCCAGCAGCCTAGGTGGTAGCGGGAGAGGGGAGCAGTTCTTC	CASSLGGSGRGEQFF
13	once	NA	TRBJ2-7	TRBV30	TGTGCCTGGGGAGGCACAGGGAACTACGAGCAGTACTTC	CAWGGTGNYEQYF
13	NA	NA	TRBJ2-1	TRBV2	TGTGCCAGCAGCCTCGGGTACTACAATGAGCAGTTCTTC	CASSLGYYNEQFF
14	NA	NA	TRBJ2-5	TRBV9	TGTGCCAGCAGCGTAGTTAGGGGGAACGAGACCCAGTACTTC	CASSVVRGNETQYF
13	NA	TRBD1	TRBJ1-2	TRBV29-1	TGCAGCGTGGATGGACAGGGTGACTATGGCTACACCTTC	CSVDGQGDYGYTF
14	NA	NA	TRBJ1-5	TRBV6-1	TGTGCCAGCAGTGATACGGGTTCGAATCAGCCCCAGCATTTT	CASSDTGSNQPQHF
12	NA	TRBD1	TRBJ1-2	TRBV27	TGTGCCAGCAGTGGGACAGGGCGAGGCTACACCTTC	CASSGTGRGYTF
14	NA	NA	TRBJ1-4	TRBV2	TGTGCCAGCAGCTCCGGTGCCAGCAGGGAAAAACTGTTTTTT	CASSSGASREKLFF
14	NA	NA	TRBJ1-2	TRBV11-2	TGTGCCAGCAGCTTAGGGTTACAAGATTATGGCTACACCTTC	CASSLGLQDYGYTF
19	NA	TRBD1	TRBJ2-5	TRBV6-4	TGTGCCAGGGCGAAACAGGGGGTGTGTGTTTCTCTTCTCCAAGAGACCCAGTACTTC	CARAKQGVCVSLLQETQYF
17	NA	NA	TRBJ2-5	TRBV14	TGTGCCAGCAGCCACCTCCAGGCCCAGCGGCACCAAGAGACCCAGTACTTC	CASSHLQAQRHQETQYF
11	few	NA	TRBJ1-2	TRBV3-1/TRBV3-2	TGTGCGGCGGCGGGGATCGGTGGCTACACCTTC	CAAAGIGGYTF
15	NA	NA	TRBJ1-6	TRBV25-1	TGTGCCAGCAGTGAAGATAAGGAGTACAATTCACCCCTCCACTTT	CASSEDKEYNSPLHF
14	NA	NA	TRBJ1-3	TRBV28	TGTGCCAGCAGTTCATCCCCAGCTGGAAACACCATATATTTT	CASSSSPAGNTIYF
14	NA	NA	TRBJ1-1	TRBV28	TGTGCCAGCAGTTTTGGGGGCGGGTACACTGAAGCTTTCTTT	CASSFGGGYTEAFF
15	NA	NA	TRBJ2-1	TRBV29-1	TGCAGCACACTTGGGGGGGACAATTCCTACAATGAGCAGTTCTTC	CSTLGGDNSYNEQFF
16	NA	NA	TRBJ2-1	TRBV7-9	TGTGCCAGCAGCTTAGCGCTAGCAAACTCCTACAATGAGCAGTTCTTC	CASSLALANSYNEQFF
13	NA	NA	TRBJ1-4	TRBV12-3/TRBV12-4	TGTGCCAGCAACGACAGACCGAATGAAAAACTGTTTTTT	CASNDRPNEKLFF
13	NA	NA	TRBJ1-4	TRBV18	TGTGCCAGCTCACCAGGGGAGGATGAAAAACTGTTTTTT	CASSPGEDEKLFF
16	NA	NA	TRBJ2-1	TRBV18	TGTGCCAGCTCACCAAGGGCCGGGGGGCGGGCCAATGAGCAGTTCTTC	CASSPRAGGRANEQFF
14	NA	TRBD2	TRBJ2-3	TRBV28	TGTGCCAGCAGGCGAGGCGGGAGTATAGATACGCAGTATTTT	CASRRGGSIDTQYF
19	NA	TRBD2	TRBJ2-3	TRBV10-3	TGTGCCATCAGTGAGTCGATGACTAGCGGGAGAGTGAGCACAGATACGCAGTATTTT	CAISESMTSGRVSTDTQYF
15	once	TRBD2	TRBJ2-1	TRBV18	TGTGCCAGCTCACCAACCGGGACTAGCGGGAGTTCCCAGTTCTTC	CASSPTGTSGSSQFF
16	NA	TRBD2	TRBJ2-5	TRBV5-1	TGCGCCAGCAGCTTTCCCGCGGGAGGGCACCAAGAGACCCAGTACTTC	CASSFPAGGHQETQYF
15	NA	NA	TRBJ2-2	TRBV5-1	TGCGCCAGCCTCTCAGTTGCCGGAGCCGCCGGGGAGCTGTTTTTT	CASLSVAGAAGELFF
15	NA	TRBD1	TRBJ1-1	TRBV18	TGTGCCAGCTCACCAAGACAGGGCATGAACACTGAAGCTTTCTTT	CASSPRQGMNTEAFF
15	NA	NA	TRBJ2-1	TRBV5-1	TGCGCCAGCAGCTCCGTTGGGGGCACATACAATGAGCAGTTCTTC	CASSSVGGTYNEQFF
18	few	TRBD2	TRBJ2-3	TRBV3-1/TRBV3-2	TGTGCCAGCAGCCAAGAAGCGGGGGCCAGGATCCCACAACATACGCAGTATTTT	CASSQEAGARIPQHTQYF